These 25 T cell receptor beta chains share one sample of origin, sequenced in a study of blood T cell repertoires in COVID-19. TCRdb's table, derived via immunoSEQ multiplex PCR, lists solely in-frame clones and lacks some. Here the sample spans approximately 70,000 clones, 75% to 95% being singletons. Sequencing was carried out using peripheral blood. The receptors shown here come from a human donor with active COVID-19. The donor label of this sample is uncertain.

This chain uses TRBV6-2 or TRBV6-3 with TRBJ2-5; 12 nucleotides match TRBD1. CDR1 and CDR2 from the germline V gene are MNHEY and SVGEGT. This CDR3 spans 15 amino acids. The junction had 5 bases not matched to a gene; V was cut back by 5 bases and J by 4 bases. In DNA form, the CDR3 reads TGTGCCAGCAGTCCCGGGACAGGGGGCGCAGAGACCCAGTACTTC. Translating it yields CASSPGTGGAETQYF.

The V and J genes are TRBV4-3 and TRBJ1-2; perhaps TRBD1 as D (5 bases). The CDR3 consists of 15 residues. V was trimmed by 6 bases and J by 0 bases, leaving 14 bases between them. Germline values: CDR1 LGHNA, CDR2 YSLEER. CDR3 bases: TGCGCCAGCAGATCCAGGGCGGCAGCTAACTATGGCTACACCTTC. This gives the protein CASRSRAAANYGYTF.

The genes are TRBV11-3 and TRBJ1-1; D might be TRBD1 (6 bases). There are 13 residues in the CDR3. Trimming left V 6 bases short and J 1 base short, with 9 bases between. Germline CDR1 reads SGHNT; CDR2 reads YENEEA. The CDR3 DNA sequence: TGTGCCAGCAGGGTACAGGGGAACACTGAAGCTTTCTTT. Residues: CASRVQGNTEAFF.

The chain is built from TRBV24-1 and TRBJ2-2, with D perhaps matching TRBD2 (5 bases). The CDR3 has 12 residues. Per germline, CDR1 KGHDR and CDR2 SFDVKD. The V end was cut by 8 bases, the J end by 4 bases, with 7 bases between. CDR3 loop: CATTAGTGELFF. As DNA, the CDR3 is TGTGCCACCACTGCGGGCACCGGGGAGCTGTTTTTT.

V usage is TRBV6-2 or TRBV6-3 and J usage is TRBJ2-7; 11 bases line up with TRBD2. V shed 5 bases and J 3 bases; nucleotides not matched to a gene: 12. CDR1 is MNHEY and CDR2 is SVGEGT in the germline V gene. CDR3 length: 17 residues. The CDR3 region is CASSDPDVAGGIYEQYF. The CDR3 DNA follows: TGTGCCAGCAGTGACCCGGATGTAGCGGGAGGGATCTACGAGCAGTACTTC.

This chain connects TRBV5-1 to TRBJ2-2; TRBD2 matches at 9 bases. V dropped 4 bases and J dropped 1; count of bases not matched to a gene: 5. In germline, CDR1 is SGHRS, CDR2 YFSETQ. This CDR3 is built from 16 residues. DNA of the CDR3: TGCGCCAGCAGCCCGAGTAGCGGGGGGAACACCGGGGAGCTGTTTTTT. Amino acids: CASSPSSGGNTGELFF.

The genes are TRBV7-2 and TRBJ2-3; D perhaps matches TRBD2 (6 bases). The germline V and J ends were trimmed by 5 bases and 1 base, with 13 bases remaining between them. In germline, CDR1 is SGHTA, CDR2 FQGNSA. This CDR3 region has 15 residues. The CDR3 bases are TGTGCCAGCAGCCCCGGGAGAAAAGGCACAGATACGCAGTATTTT. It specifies CASSPGRKGTDTQYF.

As DNA, the CDR3 is TGTGCCAGCAGCTCCCGACAGGGTGCTAGCACAGATACGCAGTATTTT. It is translated as CASSSRQGASTDTQYF. The chain links TRBV5-4 to TRBJ2-3, with 7 bases aligning to TRBD1. The trim removed 3 bases at V and 0 bases at J, leaving 7 bases unmatched. The CDR3 loop spans 16 amino acids. CDR1 and CDR2 from the germline V gene are SGHNT and YYREEE (reference sequence).

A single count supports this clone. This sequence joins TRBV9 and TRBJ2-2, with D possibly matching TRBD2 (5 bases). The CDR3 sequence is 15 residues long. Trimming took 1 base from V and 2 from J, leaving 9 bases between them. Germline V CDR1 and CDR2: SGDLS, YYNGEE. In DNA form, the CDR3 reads TGTGCCAGCAGCGTACGACGGGAAAACACCGGGGAGCTGTTTTTT. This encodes CASSVRRENTGELFF. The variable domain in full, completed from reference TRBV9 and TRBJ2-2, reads DSGVTQTPKHLITATGQRVTLRCSPRSGDLSVYWYQQSLDQGLQFLIQYYNGEERAKGNILERFSAQQFPDLHSELNLSSLELGDSALYFCASSVRRENTGELFFGEGSRLTVL.

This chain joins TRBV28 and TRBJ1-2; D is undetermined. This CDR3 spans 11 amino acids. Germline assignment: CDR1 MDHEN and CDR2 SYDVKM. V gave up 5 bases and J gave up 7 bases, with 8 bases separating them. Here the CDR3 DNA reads TGTGCCAGCAGTGAGACGGGTGGCTACACCTTC. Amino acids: CASSETGGYTF.

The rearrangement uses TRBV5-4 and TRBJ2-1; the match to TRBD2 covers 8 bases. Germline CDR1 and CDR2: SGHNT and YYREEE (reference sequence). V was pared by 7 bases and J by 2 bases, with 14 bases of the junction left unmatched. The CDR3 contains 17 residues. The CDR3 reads CASQLLIAGTTYNEQFF. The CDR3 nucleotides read TGTGCCAGCCAGTTACTCATAGCGGGAACTACCTACAATGAGCAGTTCTTC.

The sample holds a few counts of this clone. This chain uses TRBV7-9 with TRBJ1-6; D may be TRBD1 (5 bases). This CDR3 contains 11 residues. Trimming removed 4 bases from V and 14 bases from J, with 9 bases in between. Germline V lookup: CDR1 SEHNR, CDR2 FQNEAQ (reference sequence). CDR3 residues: CASSSGGSLHF. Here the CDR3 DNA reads TGTGCCAGCAGCTCCGGGGGGTCCCTCCACTTT.

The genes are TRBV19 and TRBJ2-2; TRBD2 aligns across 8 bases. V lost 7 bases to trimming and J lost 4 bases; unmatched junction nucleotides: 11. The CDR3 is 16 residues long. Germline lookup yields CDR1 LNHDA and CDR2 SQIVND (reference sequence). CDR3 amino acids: CASIVTGTSPTGELFF. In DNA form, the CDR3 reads TGTGCCAGTATAGTGACCGGGACTAGTCCCACCGGGGAGCTGTTTTTT.

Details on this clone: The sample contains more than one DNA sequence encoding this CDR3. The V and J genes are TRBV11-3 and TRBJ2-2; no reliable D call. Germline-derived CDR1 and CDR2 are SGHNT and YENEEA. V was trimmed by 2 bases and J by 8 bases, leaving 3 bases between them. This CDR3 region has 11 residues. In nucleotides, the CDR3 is TGTGCCAGCAGCTTATCGGGGGAGCTGTTTTTT. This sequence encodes CASSLSGELFF.

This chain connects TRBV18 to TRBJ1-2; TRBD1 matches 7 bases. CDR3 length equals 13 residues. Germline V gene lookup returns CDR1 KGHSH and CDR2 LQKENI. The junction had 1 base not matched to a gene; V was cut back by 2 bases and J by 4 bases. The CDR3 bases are TGTGCCAGCTCACCAGACAGGGCCTATGGCTACACCTTC. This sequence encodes CASSPDRAYGYTF.

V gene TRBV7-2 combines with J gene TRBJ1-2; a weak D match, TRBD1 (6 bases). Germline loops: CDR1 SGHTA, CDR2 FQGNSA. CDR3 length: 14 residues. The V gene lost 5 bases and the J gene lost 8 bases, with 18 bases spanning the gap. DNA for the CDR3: TGTGCCAGCAGCGCGGATCAGGGGCGCTGGGGCTACACCTTC. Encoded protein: CASSADQGRWGYTF.

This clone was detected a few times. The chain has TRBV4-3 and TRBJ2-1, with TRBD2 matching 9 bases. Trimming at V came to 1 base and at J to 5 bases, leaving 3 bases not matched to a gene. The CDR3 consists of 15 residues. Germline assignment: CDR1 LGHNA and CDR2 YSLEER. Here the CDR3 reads CASSQGLAENNEQFF. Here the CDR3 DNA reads TGCGCCAGCAGCCAAGGACTAGCGGAGAACAATGAGCAGTTCTTC.

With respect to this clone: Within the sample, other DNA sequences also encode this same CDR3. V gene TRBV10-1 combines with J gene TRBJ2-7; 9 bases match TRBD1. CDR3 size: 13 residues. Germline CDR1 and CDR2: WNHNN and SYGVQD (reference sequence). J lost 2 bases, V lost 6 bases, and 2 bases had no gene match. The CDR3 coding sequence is TGCGCCAGCAGCCGGGACAGGGCCTACGAGCAGTACTTC. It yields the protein CASSRDRAYEQYF.

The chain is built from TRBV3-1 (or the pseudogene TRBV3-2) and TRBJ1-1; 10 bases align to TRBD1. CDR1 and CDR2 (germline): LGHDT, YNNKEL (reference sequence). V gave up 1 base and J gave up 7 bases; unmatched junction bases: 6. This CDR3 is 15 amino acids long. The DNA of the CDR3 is TGTGCCAGCAGCCAAGGGGGACAGGGGAATGTTGAAGCTTTCTTT. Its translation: CASSQGGQGNVEAFF.

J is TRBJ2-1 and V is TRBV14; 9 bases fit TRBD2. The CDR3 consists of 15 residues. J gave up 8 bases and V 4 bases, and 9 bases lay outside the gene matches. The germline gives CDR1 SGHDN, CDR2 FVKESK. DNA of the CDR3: TGTGCCAGCAGCCGCGCCGGGACTAGCATCGATGAGCAGTTCTTC. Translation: CASSRAGTSIDEQFF.

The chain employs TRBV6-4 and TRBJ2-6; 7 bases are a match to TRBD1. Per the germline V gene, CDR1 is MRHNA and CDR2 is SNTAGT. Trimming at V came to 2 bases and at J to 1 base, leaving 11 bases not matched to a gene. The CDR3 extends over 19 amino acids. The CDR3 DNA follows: TGTGCCAGCAGTGACCCAGGACAGGAAATTCCATCTGGGGCCAACGTCCTGACTTTC. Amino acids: CASSDPGQEIPSGANVLTF.

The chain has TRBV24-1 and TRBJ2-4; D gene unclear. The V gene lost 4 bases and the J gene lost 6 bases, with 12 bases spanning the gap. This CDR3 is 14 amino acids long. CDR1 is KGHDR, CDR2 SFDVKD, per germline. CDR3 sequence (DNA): TGTGCCACCAGTGAACCGGCCCGAGGAAACATTCAGTACTTC. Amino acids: CATSEPARGNIQYF.

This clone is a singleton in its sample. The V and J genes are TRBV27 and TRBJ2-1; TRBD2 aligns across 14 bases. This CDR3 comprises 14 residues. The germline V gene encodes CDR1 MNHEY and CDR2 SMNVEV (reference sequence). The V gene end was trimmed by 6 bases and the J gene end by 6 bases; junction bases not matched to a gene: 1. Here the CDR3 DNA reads TGTGCCAGCAGGGGACTAGCGGGAGTCAATGAGCAGTTCTTC. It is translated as CASRGLAGVNEQFF.

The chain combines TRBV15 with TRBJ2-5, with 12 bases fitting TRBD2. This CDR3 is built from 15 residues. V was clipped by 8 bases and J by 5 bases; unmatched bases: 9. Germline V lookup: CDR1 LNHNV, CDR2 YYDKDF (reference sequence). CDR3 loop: CATYTLAGGIETQYF. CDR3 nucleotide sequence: TGTGCCACCTATACCCTAGCGGGAGGGATTGAGACCCAGTACTTC.

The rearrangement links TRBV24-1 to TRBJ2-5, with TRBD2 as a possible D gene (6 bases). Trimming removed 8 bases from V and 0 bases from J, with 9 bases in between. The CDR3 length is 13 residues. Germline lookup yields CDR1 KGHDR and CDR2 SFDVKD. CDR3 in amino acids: CATTSSDQETQYF. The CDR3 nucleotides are TGTGCCACCACTTCTAGCGACCAAGAGACCCAGTACTTC.